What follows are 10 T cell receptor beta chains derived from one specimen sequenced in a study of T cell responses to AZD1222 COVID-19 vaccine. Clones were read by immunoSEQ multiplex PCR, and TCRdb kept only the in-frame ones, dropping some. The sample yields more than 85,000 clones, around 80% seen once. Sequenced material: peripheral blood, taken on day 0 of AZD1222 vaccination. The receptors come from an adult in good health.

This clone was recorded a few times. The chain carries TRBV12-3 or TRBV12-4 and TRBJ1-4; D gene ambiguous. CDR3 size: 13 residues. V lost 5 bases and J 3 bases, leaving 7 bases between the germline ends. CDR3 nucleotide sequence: TGTGCCAGCAGTCGGCTATCTAATGAAAAACTGTTTTTT. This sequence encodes CASSRLSNEKLFF.

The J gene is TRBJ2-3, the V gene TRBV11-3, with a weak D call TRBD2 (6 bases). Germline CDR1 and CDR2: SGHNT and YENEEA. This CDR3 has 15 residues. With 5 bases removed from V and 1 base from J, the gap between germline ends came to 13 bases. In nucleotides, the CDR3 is TGTGCCAGCAGCCGAACGGGGGATCGCACAGATACGCAGTATTTT. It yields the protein CASSRTGDRTDTQYF.

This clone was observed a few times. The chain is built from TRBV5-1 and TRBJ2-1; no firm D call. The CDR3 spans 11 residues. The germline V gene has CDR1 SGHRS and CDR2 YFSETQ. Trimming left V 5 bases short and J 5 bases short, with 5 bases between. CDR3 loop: CASRSNNEQFF. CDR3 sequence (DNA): TGCGCCAGCAGGTCGAACAATGAGCAGTTCTTC.

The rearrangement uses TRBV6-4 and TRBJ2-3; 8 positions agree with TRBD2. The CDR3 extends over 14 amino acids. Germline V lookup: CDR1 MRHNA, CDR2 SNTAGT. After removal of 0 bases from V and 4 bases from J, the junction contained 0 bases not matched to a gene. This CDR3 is CASSDSGGADTQYF. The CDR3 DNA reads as TGTGCCAGCAGTGACTCCGGGGGGGCAGATACGCAGTATTTT.

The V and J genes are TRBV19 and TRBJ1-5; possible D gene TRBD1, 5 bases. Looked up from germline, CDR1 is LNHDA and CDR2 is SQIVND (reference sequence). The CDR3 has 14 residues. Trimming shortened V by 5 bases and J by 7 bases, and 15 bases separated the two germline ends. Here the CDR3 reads CASSYGGAKQPQHF. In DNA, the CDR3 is TGTGCCAGTAGTTATGGGGGAGCAAAACAGCCCCAGCATTTT.

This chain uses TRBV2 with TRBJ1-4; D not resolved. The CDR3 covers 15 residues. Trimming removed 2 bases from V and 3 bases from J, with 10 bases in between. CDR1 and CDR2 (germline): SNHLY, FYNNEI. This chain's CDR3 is CASSELIGSNEKLFF. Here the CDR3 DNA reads TGTGCCAGCAGTGAATTGATAGGGTCTAATGAAAAACTGTTTTTT.

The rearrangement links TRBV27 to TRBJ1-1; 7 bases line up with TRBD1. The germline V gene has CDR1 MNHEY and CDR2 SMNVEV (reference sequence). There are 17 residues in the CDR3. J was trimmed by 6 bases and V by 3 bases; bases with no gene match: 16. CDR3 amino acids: CASSFAQWTGGTSEAFF. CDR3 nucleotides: TGTGCCAGCAGTTTTGCCCAATGGACAGGCGGAACATCTGAAGCTTTCTTT.

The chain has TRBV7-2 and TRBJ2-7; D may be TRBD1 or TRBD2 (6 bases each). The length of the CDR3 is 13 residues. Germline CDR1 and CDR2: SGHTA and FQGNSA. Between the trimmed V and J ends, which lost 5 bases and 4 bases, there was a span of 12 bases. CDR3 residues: CASSGSGAYEQYF. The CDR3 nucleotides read TGTGCCAGCAGCGGCTCGGGGGCTTACGAGCAGTACTTC.

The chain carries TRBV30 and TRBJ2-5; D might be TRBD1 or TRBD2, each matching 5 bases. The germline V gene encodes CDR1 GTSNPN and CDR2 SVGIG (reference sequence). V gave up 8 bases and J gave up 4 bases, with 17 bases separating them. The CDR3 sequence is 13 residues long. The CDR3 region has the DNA TGTGCCGGAACGGGGCAGGGCAGAGAGACCCAGTACTTC. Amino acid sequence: CAGTGQGRETQYF.

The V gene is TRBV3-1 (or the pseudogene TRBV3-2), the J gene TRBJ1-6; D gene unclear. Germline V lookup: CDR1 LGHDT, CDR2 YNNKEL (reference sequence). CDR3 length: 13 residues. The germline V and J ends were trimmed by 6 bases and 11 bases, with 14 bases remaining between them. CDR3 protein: CASSSSRDAPLHF. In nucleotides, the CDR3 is TGTGCCAGCAGTTCCTCCCGGGATGCACCCCTCCACTTT.